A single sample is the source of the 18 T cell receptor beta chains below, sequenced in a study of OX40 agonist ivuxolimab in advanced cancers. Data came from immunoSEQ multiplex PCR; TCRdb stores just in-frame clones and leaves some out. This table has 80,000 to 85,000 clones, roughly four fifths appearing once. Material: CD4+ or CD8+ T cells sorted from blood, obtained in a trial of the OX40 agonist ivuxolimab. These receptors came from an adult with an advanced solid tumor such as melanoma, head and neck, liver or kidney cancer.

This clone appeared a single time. In DNA, the CDR3 is TGTGCCAGCAGCTTAGAGTTTATCGGTATCTACGAGCAGTACTTC. Protein sequence: CASSLEFIGIYEQYF. The chain employs TRBV7-2 and TRBJ2-7; D ambiguous. From germline, CDR1 is SGHTA and CDR2 FQGNSA. CDR3 length equals 15 residues. Between the trimmed V and J ends, which lost 1 base and 3 bases, there was a span of 13 bases.

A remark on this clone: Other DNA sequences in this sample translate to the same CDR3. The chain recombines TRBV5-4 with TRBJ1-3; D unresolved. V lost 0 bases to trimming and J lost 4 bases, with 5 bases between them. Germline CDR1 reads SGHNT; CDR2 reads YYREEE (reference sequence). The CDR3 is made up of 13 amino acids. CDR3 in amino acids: CASSLAGGNTIYF. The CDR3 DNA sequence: TGTGCCAGCAGCTTGGCCGGGGGAAACACCATATATTTT.

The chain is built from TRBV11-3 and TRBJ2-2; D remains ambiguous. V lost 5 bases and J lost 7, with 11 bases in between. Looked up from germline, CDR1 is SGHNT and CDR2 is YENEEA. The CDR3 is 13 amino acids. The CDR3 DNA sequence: TGTGCCAGCAGCACACGGCCAGGCGGGGAGCTGTTTTTT. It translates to CASSTRPGGELFF.

CDR3 sequence (DNA): TGTGCCAGCAGCAGGGGGCCGAACACCGGGGAGCTGTTTTTT. Its protein product is CASSRGPNTGELFF. This chain uses TRBV6-5 with TRBJ2-2, with TRBD1 matching over 8 bases. Unmatched junction bases numbered 0, after V lost 6 bases and J lost 0 bases. Germline lookup yields CDR1 MNHEY and CDR2 SVGAGI. The CDR3 spans 14 residues.

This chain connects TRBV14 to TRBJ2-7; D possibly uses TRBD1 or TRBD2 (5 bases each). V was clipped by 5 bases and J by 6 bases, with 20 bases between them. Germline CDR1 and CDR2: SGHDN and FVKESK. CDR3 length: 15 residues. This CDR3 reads CASSKGTLFPGEQYF. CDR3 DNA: TGTGCCAGCAGCAAGGGGACCCTATTCCCGGGCGAGCAGTACTTC.

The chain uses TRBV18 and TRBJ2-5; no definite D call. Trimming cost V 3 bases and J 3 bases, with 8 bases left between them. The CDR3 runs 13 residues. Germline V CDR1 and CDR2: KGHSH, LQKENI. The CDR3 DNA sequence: TGTGCCAGCTCACCCCCCCAGGAAGAGACCCAGTACTTC. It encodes CASSPPQEETQYF. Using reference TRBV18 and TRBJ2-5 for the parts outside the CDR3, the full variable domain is NAGVMQNPRHLVRRRGQEARLRCSPMKGHSHVYWYRQLPEEGLKFMVYLQKENIIDESGMPKERFSAEFPKEGPSILRIQQVVRGDSAAYFCASSPPQEETQYFGPGTRLLVL.

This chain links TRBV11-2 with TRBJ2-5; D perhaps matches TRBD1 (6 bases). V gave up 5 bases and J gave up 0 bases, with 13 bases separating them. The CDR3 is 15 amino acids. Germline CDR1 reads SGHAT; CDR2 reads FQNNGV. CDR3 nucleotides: TGTGCCAGCAGCCCAATGGGGGCAGACCAAGAGACCCAGTACTTC. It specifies CASSPMGADQETQYF.

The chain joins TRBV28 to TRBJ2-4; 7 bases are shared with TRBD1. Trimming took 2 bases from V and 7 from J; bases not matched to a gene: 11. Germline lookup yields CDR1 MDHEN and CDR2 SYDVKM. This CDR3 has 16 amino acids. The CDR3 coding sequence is TGTGCCAGCAGTTTACCCAGGACAGGCCCGGGGAACATTCAGTACTTC. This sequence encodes CASSLPRTGPGNIQYF.

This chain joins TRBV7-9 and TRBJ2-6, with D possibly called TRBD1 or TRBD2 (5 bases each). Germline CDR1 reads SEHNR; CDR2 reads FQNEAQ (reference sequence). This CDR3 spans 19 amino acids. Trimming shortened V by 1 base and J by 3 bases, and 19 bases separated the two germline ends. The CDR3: CASSLESWLGVDGANVLTF. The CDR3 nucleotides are TGTGCCAGCAGCTTAGAGAGTTGGCTGGGGGTGGATGGGGCCAACGTCCTGACTTTC. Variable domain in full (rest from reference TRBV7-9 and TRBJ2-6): DTGVSQNPRHKITKRGQNVTFRCDPISEHNRLYWYRQTLGQGPEFLTYFQNEAQLEKSRLLSDRFSAERPKGSFSTLEIQRTEQGDSAMYLCASSLESWLGVDGANVLTFGAGSRLTVL.

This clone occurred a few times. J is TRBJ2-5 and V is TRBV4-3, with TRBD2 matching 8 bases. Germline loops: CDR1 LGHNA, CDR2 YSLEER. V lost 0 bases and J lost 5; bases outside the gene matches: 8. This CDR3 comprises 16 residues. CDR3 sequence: CASSQEGAGVRETQYF. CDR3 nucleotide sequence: TGCGCCAGCAGCCAAGAGGGAGCGGGAGTACGGGAGACCCAGTACTTC.

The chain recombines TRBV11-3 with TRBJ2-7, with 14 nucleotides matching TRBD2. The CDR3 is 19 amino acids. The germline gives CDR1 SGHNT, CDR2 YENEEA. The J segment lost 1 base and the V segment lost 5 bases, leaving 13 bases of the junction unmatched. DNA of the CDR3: TGTGCCAGCAGCCTCCGACGCTCCGGGACTAGCGGGAGATCCTACGAGCAGTACTTC. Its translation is CASSLRRSGTSGRSYEQYF.

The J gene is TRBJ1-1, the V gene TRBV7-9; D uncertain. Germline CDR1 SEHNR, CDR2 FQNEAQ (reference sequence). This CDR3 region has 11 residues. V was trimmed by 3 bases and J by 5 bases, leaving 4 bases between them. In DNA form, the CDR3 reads TGTGCCAGCAGCTTTGGGACTGAAGCTTTCTTT. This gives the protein CASSFGTEAFF.

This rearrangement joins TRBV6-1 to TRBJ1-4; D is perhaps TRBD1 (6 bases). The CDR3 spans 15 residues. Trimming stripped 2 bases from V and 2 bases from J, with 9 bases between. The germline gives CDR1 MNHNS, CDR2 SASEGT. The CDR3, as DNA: TGTGCCAGCAGTGAATTAGGACAGACTAATGAAAAACTGTTTTTT. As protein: CASSELGQTNEKLFF.

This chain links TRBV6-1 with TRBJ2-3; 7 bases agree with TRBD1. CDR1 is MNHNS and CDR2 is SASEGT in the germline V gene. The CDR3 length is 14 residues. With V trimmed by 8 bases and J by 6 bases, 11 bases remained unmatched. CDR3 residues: CASVRDSTRDTQYF. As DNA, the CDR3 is TGTGCCAGCGTCCGGGACAGCACACGGGATACGCAGTATTTT.

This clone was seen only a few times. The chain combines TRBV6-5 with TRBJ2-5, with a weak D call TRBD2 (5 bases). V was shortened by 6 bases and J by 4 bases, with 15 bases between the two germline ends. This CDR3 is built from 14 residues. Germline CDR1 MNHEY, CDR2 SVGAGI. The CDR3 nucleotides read TGTGCCAGCAGGAAGGGTTACGGGGTAGAGACCCAGTACTTC. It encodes CASRKGYGVETQYF.

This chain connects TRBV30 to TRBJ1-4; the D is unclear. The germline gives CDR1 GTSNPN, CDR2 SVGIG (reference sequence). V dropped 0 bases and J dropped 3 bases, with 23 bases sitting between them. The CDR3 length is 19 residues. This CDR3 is CAWSVLRIGGRLPNEKLFF. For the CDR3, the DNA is TGTGCCTGGAGTGTACTAAGGATCGGCGGCAGGTTACCTAATGAAAAACTGTTTTTT.

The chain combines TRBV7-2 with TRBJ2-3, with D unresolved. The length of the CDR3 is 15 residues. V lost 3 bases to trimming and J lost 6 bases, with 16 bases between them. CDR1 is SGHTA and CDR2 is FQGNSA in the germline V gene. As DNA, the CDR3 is TGTGCCAGCAGCTTCCCGAATAGCCCGTCGGATACGCAGTATTTT. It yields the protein CASSFPNSPSDTQYF.

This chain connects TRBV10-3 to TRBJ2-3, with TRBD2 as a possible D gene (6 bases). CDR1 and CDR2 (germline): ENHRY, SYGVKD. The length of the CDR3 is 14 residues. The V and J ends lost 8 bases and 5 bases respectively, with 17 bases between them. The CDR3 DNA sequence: TGTGCCATCCAGGGCACCCGGAGGGGAGATACGCAGTATTTT. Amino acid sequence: CAIQGTRRGDTQYF.